This paragraph covers one T cell receptor (beta chain) sequence. Its antigen is unknown. The sample originates from a study of cytomegalovirus exposure and HLA in healthy donors. Overall study context: Among several hundred genotyped donors, approximately 80% fell in the Caucasian-associated ancestry cluster.

Points from the study as a whole: Most of the TCR beta V segments (in an earlier analysis) were productive either about 87% or about 30% of the time. Generally TCR sequences proved uncommon, though certain public TCRs appeared in numerous donors.

J lost 4 bases, V lost 8 bases, and 7 bases had no gene match. Germline V gene lookup returns CDR1 SGHVS and CDR2 FQNEAQ. The length of the CDR3 is 16 residues. The PCR made use of 60 Vbeta and 13 Jbeta primers. Produced via immunoSEQ multiplex PCR; TCRdb's table is partial and in-frame only. The table records 120,000 to 150,000 clones, approximately 80% of them present only once. Sequencing was performed on PBMCs. This chain uses TRBV7-8 with TRBJ2-6; 11 bases match TRBD2. The clonotype was recovered from a woman between 45 and 65 years old in good health and CMV-seropositive. This CDR3 reads CASLSGGAQGANVLTF. In nucleotides, the CDR3 is TGTGCCAGCCTTAGCGGGGGGGCACAAGGGGCCAACGTCCTGACTTTC.